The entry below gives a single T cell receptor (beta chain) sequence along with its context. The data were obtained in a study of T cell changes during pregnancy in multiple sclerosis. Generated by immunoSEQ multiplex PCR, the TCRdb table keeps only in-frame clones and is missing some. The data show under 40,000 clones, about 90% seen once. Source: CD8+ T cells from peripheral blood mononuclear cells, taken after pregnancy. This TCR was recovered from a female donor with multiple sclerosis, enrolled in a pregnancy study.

The CDR3 DNA is TGTGCCAGCAGTGACCTGGTAGGACAGGGCAAATATGGCTACACCTTC. As protein: CASSDLVGQGKYGYTF. The chain recombines TRBV6-1 with TRBJ1-2; 8 bases line up with TRBD1. J lost 5 bases, V lost 3 bases, and 11 bases had no gene match. Germline V lookup: CDR1 MNHNS, CDR2 SASEGT. The CDR3 totals 16 residues.